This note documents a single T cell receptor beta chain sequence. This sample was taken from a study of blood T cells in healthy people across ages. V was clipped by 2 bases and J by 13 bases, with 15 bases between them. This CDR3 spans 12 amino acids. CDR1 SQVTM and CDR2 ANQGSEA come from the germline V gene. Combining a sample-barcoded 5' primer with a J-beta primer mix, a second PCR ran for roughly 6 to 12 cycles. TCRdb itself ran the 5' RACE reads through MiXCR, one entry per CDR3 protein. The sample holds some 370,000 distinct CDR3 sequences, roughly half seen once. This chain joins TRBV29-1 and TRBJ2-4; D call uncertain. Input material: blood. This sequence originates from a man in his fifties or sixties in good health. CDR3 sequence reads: CSVERLPGEQYF. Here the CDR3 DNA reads TGCAGCGTTGAAAGACTCCCTGGTGAGCAGTACTTC. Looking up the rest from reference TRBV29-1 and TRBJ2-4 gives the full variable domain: SAVISQKPSRDICQRGTSLTIQCQVDSQVTMMFWYRQQPGQSLTLIATANQGSEATYESGFVIDKFPISRPNLTFSTLTVSNMSPEDSSIYLCSVERLPGEQYFGAGTRLSVL.